Below are 21 T cell receptor beta chains sequenced from a single sample in a study of blood T cell repertoires in COVID-19. This table comes from immunoSEQ multiplex PCR, and its TCRdb copy is limited to in-frame clones, with some not included. The sample holds about 360,000 clones, around 87% seen once. What was sequenced was PBMCs or T cells enriched from blood (not recorded which). The receptor source for this set is a man aged 35 to 55 in a cohort exposed to, infected with or recovered from COVID-19 (not recorded which).

This chain connects TRBV7-9 to TRBJ1-1, with D maybe TRBD1 (6 bases). The CDR3 length is 14 residues. Trimming took 5 bases from V and 11 from J, leaving 21 bases between them. In germline, CDR1 is SEHNR, CDR2 FQNEAQ (reference sequence). The CDR3 is CASSTQTGLLEAFF. The CDR3 bases are TGTGCCAGCAGCACCCAGACAGGCCTGCTGGAGGCTTTCTTT.

This chain links TRBV19 with TRBJ1-4; 9 bases agree with TRBD1. The germline V gene encodes CDR1 LNHDA and CDR2 SQIVND (reference sequence). The CDR3 runs 17 residues. Trimming removed 6 bases from V and 0 bases from J; junction bases left unmatched: 8. CDR3 sequence (DNA): TGTGCCAGTAGGGGACAGGGAAGAGCGGCAACTAATGAAAAACTGTTTTTT. Its translation: CASRGQGRAATNEKLFF. Full variable domain (rest looked up from reference TRBV19 and TRBJ1-4): DGGITQSPKYLFRKEGQNVTLSCEQNLNHDAMYWYRQDPGQGLRLIYYSQIVNDFQKGDIAEGYSVSREKKESFPLTVTSAQKNPTAFYLCASRGQGRAATNEKLFFGSGTQLSVL.

The rearrangement joins TRBV9 to TRBJ2-1; 14 bases match TRBD2. The CDR3 sequence is 17 residues long. Germline assignment: CDR1 SGDLS and CDR2 YYNGEE. The ends lost 3 bases at V and 6 bases at J; junction bases unmatched: 8. The CDR3 is CASSAHTGTSGSNEQFF. The CDR3 nucleotides are TGTGCCAGCAGCGCACACACCGGGACTAGCGGGAGCAATGAGCAGTTCTTC. Filled out from reference TRBV9 and TRBJ2-1, the complete variable domain reads DSGVTQTPKHLITATGQRVTLRCSPRSGDLSVYWYQQSLDQGLQFLIQYYNGEERAKGNILERFSAQQFPDLHSELNLSSLELGDSALYFCASSAHTGTSGSNEQFFGPGTRLTVL.

This chain connects TRBV23-1 to TRBJ2-7; D is unclear. TRBV23-1 is recorded as an ORF, its role being uncertain. Trimming took 0 bases from V and 2 from J, leaving 14 bases between them. The CDR3 is 16 amino acids. The CDR3 bases are TGCGCCAGCAGTCAATCTGCCCGTGGCTCGCCCTACGAGCAGTACTTC. It encodes CASSQSARGSPYEQYF.

The rearrangement links TRBV5-5 to TRBJ1-2, with 8 nucleotides matching TRBD1. Per the germline V gene, CDR1 is SGHKS and CDR2 is YYEKEE (reference sequence). V lost 3 bases and J lost 7; bases outside the gene matches: 11. This CDR3 is 15 amino acids long. CDR3 in DNA: TGTGCCAGCAGCTGGGGGGACAGGCCGTCTTCTGGCTACACCTTC. This codes for CASSWGDRPSSGYTF.

The chain recombines TRBV19 with TRBJ1-1; TRBD1 matches at 7 bases. Germline V CDR1 and CDR2: LNHDA, SQIVND (reference sequence). The CDR3 sequence is 16 residues long. The V segment lost 0 bases and the J segment 5 bases; nucleotides outside the gene matches: 9. CDR3 coding DNA: TGTGCCAGTAGTATAGAAGGGGGCGGGAGGGGGACTGAAGCTTTCTTT. Protein sequence: CASSIEGGGRGTEAFF.

This clone was recorded only once. The CDR3 loop is CATKVWSGSIGNEQFF. The DNA for the CDR3 is TGTGCCACCAAGGTGTGGAGCGGGAGTATCGGCAATGAGCAGTTCTTC. The V call is TRBV24-1, the J call TRBJ2-1; 8 bases align to TRBD2. The V gene's germline CDR1 is KGHDR and CDR2 SFDVKD. Trimming cost V 8 bases and J 6 bases; bases outside gene matches: 14. The length of the CDR3 is 16 residues.

The chain joins TRBV5-6 to TRBJ1-1; 8 nucleotides align to TRBD1. With 5 bases clipped from V and 5 bases from J, the junction kept 5 bases outside the gene matches. This CDR3 region has 13 residues. The germline V gene encodes CDR1 SGHDT and CDR2 YYEEEE. The CDR3 reads CASSFTGGTEAFF. CDR3 coding DNA: TGTGCCAGCAGTTTTACAGGGGGGACTGAAGCTTTCTTT.

The DNA of the CDR3 is TGTGCCAGTACCCCGATCCGGGACAGCCTATCCCCCGGGGAGCTGTTTTTT. Amino acids: CASTPIRDSLSPGELFF. V usage is TRBV19 and J usage is TRBJ2-2; TRBD1 matches at 7 bases. Germline V CDR1 and CDR2: LNHDA, SQIVND (reference sequence). The length of the CDR3 is 17 residues. V lost 7 bases, J lost 6 bases, and 17 bases stayed unmatched. Variable domain in full (rest from reference TRBV19 and TRBJ2-2): DGGITQSPKYLFRKEGQNVTLSCEQNLNHDAMYWYRQDPGQGLRLIYYSQIVNDFQKGDIAEGYSVSREKKESFPLTVTSAQKNPTAFYLCASTPIRDSLSPGELFFGEGSRLTVL.

For the CDR3, the DNA is TGTGCCAGCGAGCGGACAGGCAACCAGGATGAGCAGTTCTTC. Protein product: CASERTGNQDEQFF. This chain joins TRBV3-1 (or the pseudogene TRBV3-2) and TRBJ2-1, with TRBD1 matching 7 bases. The J segment lost 8 bases and the V segment lost 8 bases, leaving 12 bases of the junction unmatched. Germline assignment: CDR1 LGHDT and CDR2 YNNKEL (reference sequence). The CDR3 runs to 14 residues.

The V and J genes are TRBV10-3 and TRBJ1-6, with D maybe TRBD1 (5 bases). Trimming took 8 bases from V and 5 from J, leaving 10 bases between them. Looked up from germline, CDR1 is ENHRY and CDR2 is SYGVKD. This CDR3 comprises 13 residues. For the CDR3, the DNA is TGTGCCATCGGAGGGACTGATAATTCACCCCTCCACTTT. Translating it yields CAIGGTDNSPLHF.

This sequence joins TRBV28 and TRBJ2-1; TRBD1 agrees at 8 bases. Germline V gene sequence: CDR1 MDHEN, CDR2 SYDVKM. V was pared by 6 bases and J by 8 bases, with 9 bases of the junction left unmatched. The CDR3 has 14 amino acids. The CDR3 DNA reads as TGTGCCAGCAGCAATCGACAGGGGATCGATGAGCAGTTCTTC. Its protein product is CASSNRQGIDEQFF.

The chain joins TRBV30 to TRBJ2-2; possibly TRBD2 for D (6 bases). V was pared by 4 bases and J by 0 bases, with 15 bases between. The CDR3 is made up of 16 amino acids. CDR1 and CDR2 (germline): GTSNPN, SVGIG (reference sequence). CDR3 nucleotides: TGTGCCTGGAAACGGGCGGGGCAATCGAACACCGGGGAGCTGTTTTTT. It yields the protein CAWKRAGQSNTGELFF.

This rearrangement joins TRBV5-6 to TRBJ2-5; maybe TRBD2 (6 bases). The V end lost 2 bases, the J end lost 2 bases, and 13 bases lay between the germline ends. Germline values: CDR1 SGHDT, CDR2 YYEEEE. This CDR3 is 15 amino acids long. As DNA, the CDR3 is TGTGCCAGCAGCTTTGGCGGGATGGGGCAAGAGACCCAGTACTTC. Protein: CASSFGGMGQETQYF.

The V gene is TRBV2, the J gene TRBJ2-3, with 7 bases matching TRBD2. The CDR3 totals 15 residues. J was trimmed by 0 bases and V by 6 bases; bases with no gene match: 6. Germline V gene data show CDR1 as SNHLY and CDR2 as FYNNEI. The CDR3 is CASRGGRGSTDTQYF. CDR3 sequence (DNA): TGTGCCAGCAGGGGTGGGCGGGGGAGCACAGATACGCAGTATTTT.

The rearrangement uses TRBV9 and TRBJ1-2, with 9 bases that match TRBD1. Per germline, CDR1 SGDLS and CDR2 YYNGEE. V shed 0 bases, J shed 6 bases, and the junction held 15 bases outside the gene matches. This CDR3 is 18 amino acids long. CDR3 nucleotide sequence: TGTGCCAGCAGCGTAGGCCTCCCCAACAGGGGGCGTATAGATGGCTACACCTTC. Translating it yields CASSVGLPNRGRIDGYTF. Combining the CDR3 with reference TRBV9 and TRBJ1-2 gives the whole variable domain DSGVTQTPKHLITATGQRVTLRCSPRSGDLSVYWYQQSLDQGLQFLIQYYNGEERAKGNILERFSAQQFPDLHSELNLSSLELGDSALYFCASSVGLPNRGRIDGYTFGSGTRLTVV.

This chain uses TRBV18 with TRBJ1-6; D might be TRBD1 (5 bases). The ends were cut back, 2 bases at V and 7 bases at J, with 15 bases in the middle. The CDR3 extends over 16 amino acids. CDR1 and CDR2 (germline): KGHSH, LQKENI. The CDR3 region has the DNA TGTGCCAGCTCACCAACCCAGGGAGGGTCGAATTCACCCCTCCACTTT. This sequence encodes CASSPTQGGSNSPLHF.

The chain has TRBV30 and TRBJ1-1; unclear D gene. Trimming removed 4 bases at V and 6 bases at J, with 18 bases between. The CDR3 extends over 14 amino acids. Germline V CDR1 and CDR2: GTSNPN, SVGIG (reference sequence). The CDR3 DNA reads as TGTGCCTGGAATGGAGGCAGGACGGGTGCTGAAGCTTTCTTT. It is translated as CAWNGGRTGAEAFF.

The chain uses TRBV5-1 and TRBJ2-1, with 7 bases fitting TRBD2. Germline CDR1 is SGHRS and CDR2 is YFSETQ. V gave up 7 bases and J gave up 8 bases; unmatched junction bases: 15. There are 15 residues in the CDR3. CDR3 coding DNA: TGCGCCAGCTGCCAGGGACTACGACCTTCGGATGAGCAGTTCTTC. It encodes CASCQGLRPSDEQFF.

The chain uses TRBV7-9 and TRBJ2-1; 13 positions agree with TRBD2. Germline V gene data show CDR1 as SEHNR and CDR2 as FQNEAQ (reference sequence). This CDR3 region has 16 residues. After removal of 5 bases from V and 6 bases from J, the junction contained 7 bases not matched to a gene. The CDR3 nucleotides read TGTGCCAGCAGCCGAGGACTAGCGGGAGCCAGCAATGAGCAGTTCTTC. It is translated as CASSRGLAGASNEQFF.

The rearrangement joins TRBV6-5 to TRBJ2-7, with 7 nucleotides matching TRBD1. CDR1 is MNHEY and CDR2 is SVGAGI in the germline V gene. The CDR3 runs 16 residues. V shed 0 bases, J shed 5 bases, and the junction held 10 bases outside the gene matches. The CDR3 region is CASSYSMGQGVNEQYF. In DNA form, the CDR3 reads TGTGCCAGCAGTTACTCGATGGGGCAGGGGGTGAACGAGCAGTACTTC.